This T cell receptor (beta chain) was captured by sequencing in a study of blood T cell repertoires in COVID-19. Study-level background: Researchers got acute and convalescent COVID-19 samples from the United States, Italy and Spain. PBMCs, B-cell-depleted T cells, or T cells were the source of the cDNA or gDNA that made up the material.

The CDR3 has 15 residues. V dropped 1 base and J dropped 2 bases, with 13 bases sitting between them. Germline lookup yields CDR1 SGDLS and CDR2 YYNGEE. In the original workflow: Reference gene primer amplification in the assay estimated nucleated cell counts. TCRdb's copy holds only in-frame clones and misses some; the assay was immunoSEQ multiplex PCR. The V and J calls and clone size were taken over from that table, and D and trimming were inferred from the DNA. The sample consists of 300,000 to 400,000 clones, around 87% of them appearing once. Sample: peripheral blood. This receptor was identified in a human donor in a cohort sampled during active COVID-19. V is TRBV9 and J is TRBJ2-7; D might be TRBD2 (6 bases). The CDR3: CASSVTPSDAYEQYF. In DNA form, the CDR3 reads TGTGCCAGCAGCGTAACTCCTAGCGATGCCTACGAGCAGTACTTC.